The present entry profiles one T cell receptor (beta chain) with its context. The antigen remains unidentified. This entry belongs to a study of T-cell memory formation after mild COVID-19. The study's findings and limits: Among CD4+ contracting clones, most were CM and EM, and CD8+ ones EMRA. Some SARS-CoV-2-responding clones were already detected in memory before infection.

CDR3 length: 13 residues. The germline V gene has CDR1 SNHLY and CDR2 FYNNEI. Deletions cut 1 base from V and 6 bases from J, with 8 bases between. 5'RACE primed at constant segments yielded TCR alpha and TCR beta cDNA libraries bearing sample barcodes and UMIs. TCRdb reanalysed the 5' RACE reads using MiXCR and keeps one entry per CDR3 protein. The repertoire holds 450,000 to 650,000 distinct CDR3 sequences, about a sixth seen once, with 12% in the top ten. The chain combines TRBV2 with TRBJ2-3; D uncertain. The clonotype comes from an adult woman who had mild COVID-19 (a few samples of this study predate the infection). Cell type and time point are not known. Specimen: PBMCs or a T cell subset sorted from them (not recorded which). CDR3 loop: CASSEGTVDTQYF. CDR3 sequence (DNA): TGTGCCAGCAGTGAAGGAACGGTCGATACGCAGTATTTT.